This T cell receptor (beta chain) originates from a study of Graves' ophthalmopathy and Graves' hyperthyroidism. Overall study results and limits: Blood shared most expanded thyroid clonotypes above 0.001 frequency.

Worth noting for this clonotype: Its specificity is not known.

Other autoimmune diseases, uncontrolled infections, pregnancy and lactation each led to patient exclusion. PBMCs stemmed from 7.5 to 10 ml of fresh peripheral blood. Investigators amplified TCR beta CDR3 regions from RNA transcripts. Amplification began with first-round RT-PCR using HTBI primers, then second-round multiplex PCR was performed. Using its own MiXCR run on the multiplex PCR reads, TCRdb lists one record per CDR3 protein. The table shows some 170,000 distinct CDR3 sequences, with 39% occurring only once. The germline V and J ends were trimmed by 4 bases and 5 bases, with 14 bases remaining between them. The length of the CDR3 is 14 residues. Germline V gene lookup returns CDR1 MNHEY and CDR2 SMNVEV (reference sequence).

The specimen sequenced was peripheral blood. The chain recombines TRBV27 with TRBJ2-5; D is perhaps TRBD2 (5 bases). The origin of this receptor is a man aged 25-45 years with Graves' ophthalmopathy. The CDR3 region has the DNA TGTGCCAGCAGTTGGGCTAGCAGATCGGAGACCCAGTACTTC. It is translated as CASSWASRSETQYF.